These 5 T cell receptor beta chains originate from one sample sequenced in a study of hypomethylating agent response in myelodysplastic syndrome. Profiling relied on immunoSEQ multiplex PCR, and the TCRdb table lists in-frame clones only, not all of them. The sample lists approximately 3,300 clones, about 90% seen once, with just under 20% in the top ten. The sequences come from bone marrow, collected before or after starting hypomethylating agent treatment for myelodysplastic syndrome (not recorded which). These receptors all come from a human donor with myelodysplastic syndrome.

This chain uses TRBV7-1 with TRBJ1-2, with 9 positions matching TRBD1. TRBV7-1 is sorted into the ORF group, with uncertain function. Losses at the gene ends were 5 bases for V and 4 bases for J; bases not matched to a gene: 5. CDR3 size: 14 residues. The CDR3 reads CASSRTGDLYGYTF. The CDR3 bases are TGTGCCAGCAGCCGGACAGGGGACCTCTATGGCTACACCTTC.

This clone was picked up one time. The chain is built from TRBV6-5 and TRBJ2-3; D may be TRBD1 or TRBD2 (5 bases each). Deletions cut 0 bases from V and 5 bases from J, with 12 bases between. The CDR3 extends over 15 amino acids. The germline gives CDR1 MNHEY, CDR2 SVGAGI. The CDR3 DNA is TGTGCCAGCAGTTACTCCCCCACTGGGGGAGATACGCAGTATTTT. Encoded protein: CASSYSPTGGDTQYF.

The chain carries TRBV28 and TRBJ1-5, with TRBD1 matching over 9 bases. Germline loops: CDR1 MDHEN, CDR2 SYDVKM. V dropped 2 bases and J dropped 2; count of bases not matched to a gene: 1. The CDR3 sequence is 15 residues long. As DNA, the CDR3 is TGTGCCAGCAGTTTAAGACAGGGGGGCAATCAGCCCCAGCATTTT. Amino acids: CASSLRQGGNQPQHF.

The chain carries TRBV5-1 and TRBJ2-5; D perhaps matches TRBD1 (7 bases). This CDR3 has 13 residues. Germline V gene sequence: CDR1 SGHRS, CDR2 YFSETQ. Between the trimmed V and J ends, which lost 4 bases and 5 bases, there was a span of 12 bases. The CDR3 loop reads CASSKPGGETQYF. CDR3 coding DNA: TGCGCCAGCAGCAAACCAGGGGGGGAGACCCAGTACTTC.

J is TRBJ2-7 and V is TRBV28, with 10 bases lining up with TRBD1. V shed 5 bases, J shed 2 bases, and the junction held 6 bases outside the gene matches. This CDR3 has 15 residues. In germline, CDR1 is MDHEN, CDR2 SYDVKM. CDR3 sequence: CASSPGTGATYEQYF. CDR3 DNA sequence: TGTGCCAGCAGTCCAGGGACAGGGGCCACCTACGAGCAGTACTTC.